This passage covers 32 T cell receptor beta chains from one sample sequenced in a study of blood T cell repertoires in COVID-19. Generated by immunoSEQ multiplex PCR, the TCRdb table keeps only in-frame clones and is missing some. The sample carries about 390,000 clones, 80% to 90% recorded once. The sequenced sample was PBMCs or T cells enriched from blood (not recorded which). Receptors were obtained from a woman aged 50 to 60 who had recovered from COVID-19.

The rearrangement joins TRBV30 to TRBJ1-1, with D possibly matching TRBD1 (5 bases). The V end was cut by 3 bases, the J end by 0 bases, with 11 bases between. Looked up from germline, CDR1 is GTSNPN and CDR2 is SVGIG (reference sequence). This CDR3 comprises 14 residues. The CDR3 reads CAWRQGLMNTEAFF. CDR3 DNA: TGTGCCTGGAGGCAGGGCCTCATGAACACTGAAGCTTTCTTT.

This clone came up once. The genes are TRBV7-9 and TRBJ1-2; the D is unclear. The V gene lost 0 bases and the J gene lost 4 bases, with 6 bases spanning the gap. This CDR3 has 13 residues. From germline, CDR1 is SEHNR and CDR2 FQNEAQ (reference sequence). This CDR3 is CASSLAGSYGYTF. CDR3 sequence (DNA): TGTGCCAGCAGCTTAGCAGGGAGCTATGGCTACACCTTC.

This clone was detected only once. The rearrangement links TRBV30 to TRBJ2-3, with D possibly matching TRBD1 (6 bases). In germline, CDR1 is GTSNPN, CDR2 SVGIG (reference sequence). This CDR3 contains 12 residues. Between the trimmed V and J ends, which lost 3 bases and 8 bases, there was a span of 12 bases. In nucleotides, the CDR3 is TGTGCCTGGAGAACAGGGAAAAGTACGCAGTATTTT. Its protein product is CAWRTGKSTQYF.

The chain joins TRBV5-5 to TRBJ1-2, with D hard to call. The CDR3 is 15 amino acids. V gave up 4 bases and J gave up 5 bases, with 18 bases separating them. Germline V CDR1 and CDR2: SGHKS, YYEKEE (reference sequence). CDR3 region: CASSRRAGVGYGYTF. CDR3 nucleotides: TGTGCCAGCAGCCGCCGCGCGGGCGTAGGATATGGCTACACCTTC.

V gene TRBV7-9 combines with J gene TRBJ1-4; 7 bases are shared with TRBD1. The CDR3 is 15 amino acids. Germline CDR1 SEHNR, CDR2 FQNEAQ (reference sequence). The junction had 11 bases not matched to a gene; V was cut back by 5 bases and J by 8 bases. This CDR3 is CASSRTGDGVEKLFF. In DNA form, the CDR3 reads TGTGCCAGCAGCAGAACAGGGGATGGGGTCGAAAAACTGTTTTTT.

V and J are TRBV5-1 and TRBJ2-5; a possible D gene is TRBD2 (7 bases). V was pared by 3 bases and J by 5 bases, with 17 bases between. Germline CDR1 SGHRS, CDR2 YFSETQ. There are 15 residues in the CDR3. In DNA, the CDR3 is TGCGCCAGCAGCTGGGTGGGGGGGGCCGGTGAGACCCAGTACTTC. Amino acids: CASSWVGGAGETQYF.

A note on this clone: One end of the junction fails to match germline, which may point to a read error. This sequence joins TRBV28 and TRBJ1-3; D possibly corresponds to TRBD1 (5 bases). The CDR3 extends over 13 amino acids. Germline V CDR1 and CDR2: MDHEN, SYDVKM. The CDR3 DNA reads TGTGCCAGCAGTGACATTCCGGGACTGCGTAAAAATTTT. This translates into CASSDIPGLRKNF. Together with reference TRBV28 and TRBJ1-3, the CDR3 gives the full variable domain: DVKVTQSSRYLVKRTGEKVFLECVQDMDHENMFWYRQDPGLGLRLIYFSYDVKMKEKGDIPEGYSVSREKKERFSLILESASTNQTSMYLCASSDIPGLRKNFGEGSWLTVV.

V and J are TRBV7-9 and TRBJ2-7; 10 nucleotides align to TRBD1. The germline CDR1 and CDR2 sequences are SEHNR and FQNEAQ (reference sequence). V gave up 3 bases and J gave up 2 bases; unmatched junction bases: 16. CDR3 length equals 19 residues. CDR3 DNA sequence: TGTGCCAGCAGCTTCCAGCTGGAGCCCGGGACAGGGGAAACCTACGAGCAGTACTTC. Amino acids: CASSFQLEPGTGETYEQYF.

This rearrangement joins TRBV7-9 to TRBJ1-1; unclear D gene. Trimming removed 5 bases from V and 4 bases from J, with 5 bases in between. CDR3 length: 11 amino acids. CDR1 and CDR2 (germline): SEHNR, FQNEAQ (reference sequence). The chain's CDR3 is CASSISTEAFF. As DNA, the CDR3 is TGTGCCAGCAGCATATCCACTGAAGCTTTCTTT.

The chain is built from TRBV29-1 and TRBJ2-4, with D possibly matching TRBD2 (6 bases). V was trimmed by 3 bases and J by 13 bases, leaving 13 bases between them. The germline CDR1 and CDR2 sequences are SQVTM and ANQGSEA. The CDR3 is 11 amino acids. The chain's CDR3 is CSVESRAGQYF. The CDR3 DNA sequence: TGCAGCGTTGAGAGCCGGGCGGGGCAGTACTTC.

The rearrangement joins TRBV5-3 to TRBJ1-1, with unresolved D. TRBV5-3 is an open reading frame whose function is uncertain. This CDR3 comprises 13 residues. The V and J ends lost 0 bases and 1 base respectively, with 4 bases between them. The CDR3 DNA sequence: TGTGCCAGAAGCTTGGCAGGGAACACTGAAGCTTTCTTT. Its protein product is CARSLAGNTEAFF.

The gene calls are TRBV5-1 and TRBJ2-3, with TRBD2 identical over 7 bases. The junction had 4 bases not matched to a gene; V was cut back by 0 bases and J by 0 bases. Germline assignment: CDR1 SGHRS and CDR2 YFSETQ. The CDR3 covers 16 residues. As DNA, the CDR3 is TGCGCCAGCAGCTTGGGGTTCGGGGGGAGCACAGATACGCAGTATTTT. This sequence encodes CASSLGFGGSTDTQYF.

Here the CDR3 reads CASTSQGYNTDTQYF. CDR3 nucleotides: TGTGCCAGCACCAGTCAGGGGTACAATACAGATACGCAGTATTTT. The chain couples TRBV7-8 to TRBJ2-3, with a weak D call TRBD1 (6 bases). The CDR3 runs to 15 residues. Trimming stripped 7 bases from V and 3 bases from J, with 17 bases between. The germline V gene has CDR1 SGHVS and CDR2 FQNEAQ.

The gene calls are TRBV7-2 and TRBJ2-7, with D perhaps matching TRBD2 (5 bases). The germline CDR1 and CDR2 sequences are SGHTA and FQGNSA. The CDR3 contains 12 residues. Trimming removed 3 bases at V and 6 bases at J, with 9 bases between. CDR3 loop: CASSFGEGEQYF. Written as DNA, the CDR3 is TGTGCCAGCAGCTTCGGTGAGGGCGAGCAGTACTTC.

The chain is built from TRBV12-3 or TRBV12-4 and TRBJ1-6; D may be TRBD1 (5 bases). This CDR3 region has 13 residues. Trimming shortened V by 7 bases and J by 7 bases, and 11 bases separated the two germline ends. Here the CDR3 reads CASTQGLNSPLHF. DNA for the CDR3: TGTGCCAGCACCCAGGGTTTGAATTCACCCCTCCACTTT.

This chain joins TRBV15 and TRBJ1-5, with no clear D. CDR1 LNHNV and CDR2 YYDKDF come from the germline V gene (reference sequence). The germline V and J ends were trimmed by 0 bases and 2 bases, with 8 bases remaining between them. The CDR3 runs to 15 residues. CDR3 amino acids: CATSRDSRGNQPQHF. CDR3 coding DNA: TGTGCCACCAGCAGAGATTCGAGGGGCAATCAGCCCCAGCATTTT.

The chain recombines TRBV5-1 with TRBJ1-2; 10 bases are shared with TRBD1. J lost 6 bases, V lost 4 bases, and 12 bases had no gene match. CDR1 and CDR2 (germline): SGHRS, YFSETQ. The CDR3 has 16 residues. CDR3 DNA sequence: TGCGCCAGCAGCCCGGGACAGGGGACTTGGGGGGATGGCTACACCTTC. Protein sequence: CASSPGQGTWGDGYTF.

The rearrangement links TRBV4-3 to TRBJ1-6; D is ambiguous. The germline V gene encodes CDR1 LGHNA and CDR2 YSLEER. This CDR3 contains 16 residues. V lost 0 bases, J lost 6 bases, and 12 bases lay in between. The CDR3 DNA reads as TGCGCCAGCAGCCAAGATAGACGACTGCCTAATTCACCCCTCCACTTT. Its protein product is CASSQDRRLPNSPLHF.

This clone was picked up one time. The gene calls are TRBV5-1 and TRBJ2-5, with 7 bases lining up with TRBD1. The germline V gene has CDR1 SGHRS and CDR2 YFSETQ. The CDR3 contains 17 residues. Trimming removed 4 bases from V and 5 bases from J; junction bases left unmatched: 17. The CDR3 DNA reads TGCGCCAGCAGCCGCCCGGGACAGCAAAAATCCGGCGAGACCCAGTACTTC. Residues: CASSRPGQQKSGETQYF.

V and J are TRBV5-1 and TRBJ2-1, with D perhaps TRBD2 (6 bases). This CDR3 has 14 residues. V lost 0 bases, J lost 8 bases, and 12 bases lay in between. In germline, CDR1 is SGHRS, CDR2 YFSETQ. CDR3 region: CASSLGLASDEQFF. The CDR3 DNA follows: TGCGCCAGCAGCTTGGGTTTGGCTAGCGATGAGCAGTTCTTC.

This chain uses TRBV18 with TRBJ2-2, with D maybe TRBD1 (6 bases). Germline V CDR1 and CDR2: KGHSH, LQKENI. The CDR3 extends over 16 amino acids. With 0 bases removed from V and 6 bases from J, the gap between germline ends came to 14 bases. CDR3 DNA sequence: TGTGCCAGCTCACCACCCCACAGGGTCGGGTCCGGGGAGCTGTTTTTT. It translates to CASSPPHRVGSGELFF.

This clone was observed a single time. Other nucleotide sequences from this sample produce the same CDR3. The rearrangement uses TRBV18 and TRBJ2-7; 9 positions match TRBD1. The CDR3 spans 13 residues. V trimming: 6 bases; J trimming: 6 bases; junction bases outside the gene matches: 6. Germline V gives CDR1 KGHSH, CDR2 LQKENI. Here the CDR3 reads CASSPGQGGEQYF. CDR3 sequence (DNA): TGTGCCAGCTCGCCGGGACAGGGAGGCGAGCAGTACTTC.

This clone was picked up a small number of times. The V and J genes are TRBV7-8 and TRBJ1-2, with D unresolved. The ends were cut back, 5 bases at V and 4 bases at J, with 5 bases in the middle. The CDR3 extends over 11 amino acids. From germline, CDR1 is SGHVS and CDR2 FQNEAQ. The CDR3 sequence is CASSPSYGYTF. CDR3 nucleotide sequence: TGTGCCAGCAGCCCATCCTATGGCTACACCTTC.

The J gene is TRBJ2-7, the V gene TRBV10-3, with a possible D match to TRBD1 (5 bases). The CDR3 length is 12 residues. The germline gives CDR1 ENHRY, CDR2 SYGVKD. V dropped 10 bases and J dropped 0 bases, with 10 bases sitting between them. CDR3 in DNA: TGTGCCACTCAGGGTAGCTCCTACGAGCAGTACTTC. This gives the protein CATQGSSYEQYF.

The V call is TRBV14, the J call TRBJ1-4; TRBD1 is a possible D gene (5 bases). The length of the CDR3 is 15 residues. Trimming removed 5 bases from V and 7 bases from J, with 17 bases in between. CDR1 and CDR2 (germline): SGHDN, FVKESK. The CDR3 spells CASSERGGGSEKLFF. The CDR3 nucleotides read TGTGCCAGCAGCGAAAGAGGTGGGGGGAGTGAAAAACTGTTTTTT.

This rearrangement joins TRBV4-3 to TRBJ2-6, with a possible D match to TRBD2 (5 bases). This CDR3 comprises 18 residues. Deletions cut 4 bases from V and 0 bases from J, with 16 bases between. Germline V lookup: CDR1 LGHNA, CDR2 YSLEER. CDR3 amino acids: CASSPRGGGDSGANVLTF. CDR3 DNA sequence: TGCGCCAGCAGCCCCCGTGGAGGTGGGGACTCTGGGGCCAACGTCCTGACTTTC.

This clone came up once. The V call is TRBV16, the J call TRBJ2-2; tentatively, D is TRBD1 (6 bases). This CDR3 comprises 14 residues. The germline V and J ends were trimmed by 2 bases and 6 bases, with 10 bases remaining between them. In germline, CDR1 is KGHSY, CDR2 FQNENV. CDR3: CASSQGGAAGELFF. The CDR3 DNA follows: TGTGCCAGCAGCCAAGGGGGCGCAGCCGGGGAGCTGTTTTTT.

The rearrangement joins TRBV2 to TRBJ2-5, with D perhaps TRBD1 (6 bases). V was cut by 7 bases and J by 4 bases, with 7 bases left in between. Germline CDR1 SNHLY, CDR2 FYNNEI. This CDR3 comprises 11 residues. This CDR3 is CASKGGETQYF. CDR3 DNA sequence: TGTGCCAGCAAAGGGGGAGAGACCCAGTACTTC.

Here the CDR3 reads CASSITGQRRYGYTF. DNA for the CDR3: TGTGCCAGTAGTATAACTGGTCAGCGACGCTATGGCTACACCTTC. The chain couples TRBV19 to TRBJ1-2; D unclear. In germline, CDR1 is LNHDA, CDR2 SQIVND (reference sequence). This CDR3 contains 15 residues. V gave up 2 bases and J gave up 4 bases, with 14 bases separating them.

The chain is built from TRBV27 and TRBJ2-6; 8 bases agree with TRBD1. The junction had 7 bases not matched to a gene; V was cut back by 2 bases and J by 1 base. In germline, CDR1 is MNHEY, CDR2 SMNVEV (reference sequence). CDR3 length: 18 residues. Written as DNA, the CDR3 is TGTGCCAGCAGTTTAGTTCAGGGGGCTTTTTCTGGGGCCAACGTCCTGACTTTC. Residues: CASSLVQGAFSGANVLTF.

The rearrangement uses TRBV7-2 and TRBJ1-4; possibly TRBD1 for D (5 bases). This CDR3 region has 14 residues. With 1 base removed from V and 10 bases from J, the gap between germline ends came to 13 bases. Germline V lookup: CDR1 SGHTA, CDR2 FQGNSA. In DNA form, the CDR3 reads TGTGCCAGCAGCTTAGATCCACAGGATGGAAAACTGTTTTTT. This gives the protein CASSLDPQDGKLFF. The full variable domain, with the rest looked up from reference TRBV7-2 and TRBJ1-4, is GAGVSQSPSNKVTEKGKDVELRCDPISGHTALYWYRQSLGQGLEFLIYFQGNSAPDKSGLPSDRFSAERTGGSVSTLTIQRTQQEDSAVYLCASSLDPQDGKLFFGSGTQLSVL.

V usage is TRBV27 and J usage is TRBJ2-7; no firm D call. The V and J ends lost 2 bases and 0 bases respectively, with 11 bases between them. Germline loops: CDR1 MNHEY, CDR2 SMNVEV (reference sequence). CDR3 length: 15 residues. In DNA, the CDR3 is TGTGCCAGCAGTTTAAAATCTGTTAGCTCCTACGAGCAGTACTTC. It encodes CASSLKSVSSYEQYF.